This T cell receptor beta chain stems from a study of blood T cell repertoires in COVID-19. Study at large: Samples of COVID-19 (acute and convalescent) were obtained from the United States, Italy and Spain. PBMCs, B-cell-depleted T cells, or T cells were the source of the cDNA or gDNA that made up the material.

With V trimmed by 0 bases and J by 4 bases, 1 base remained unmatched. Per the germline V gene, CDR1 is LGHNA and CDR2 is YSLEER. The CDR3 spans 14 residues. Source study methods: Estimated nucleated cell counts came from reference gene primer amplification. Sequencing used immunoSEQ multiplex PCR; TCRdb keeps in-frame clones, though not all of them. The DNA gave D and trimming, while V, J and clone size come from that table. The sample shows 130,000 to 150,000 clones, around 87% of them seen only once. The material sequenced was peripheral blood. This chain connects TRBV4-3 to TRBJ1-1; TRBD1 agrees at 8 bases. This clonotype was obtained from a man between 45 and 60 years old who had recovered from COVID-19. Here the CDR3 reads CASSQDTGGTEAFF. CDR3 sequence (DNA): TGCGCCAGCAGCCAAGACACAGGGGGCACTGAAGCTTTCTTT.